The entry below describes one TCR beta chain. The record originates from a study of blood T cell repertoires in COVID-19. At the level of the study: The samples span acute and convalescent COVID-19 from the United States, Italy and Spain.

Per the original data handling: Amplifying reference gene primers gave estimates of nucleated cell counts. This table comes from immunoSEQ multiplex PCR, and its TCRdb copy is limited to in-frame clones, with some not included. V, J and clone size reflect that table, while D and trimming were determined from the DNA. The sample lists more than 200,000 clones, around 87% occurring once. V lost 4 bases, J lost 4 bases, and 9 bases stayed unmatched. This CDR3 is built from 15 residues. CDR1 and CDR2 from the germline V gene are SGHNT and YENEEA. The chain couples TRBV11-3 to TRBJ2-5; 7 bases map to TRBD2. The TCR sequence derives from an older woman with COVID-19, enrolled during active disease. The sample was peripheral blood. The CDR3 loop reads CASSSGAGAAETQYF. CDR3 nucleotide sequence: TGTGCCAGCAGCTCCGGGGCGGGAGCTGCAGAGACCCAGTACTTC. The variable domain in full, with the rest retrieved from reference TRBV11-3 and TRBJ2-5, is EAGVVQSPRYKIIEKKQPVAFWCNPISGHNTLYWYLQNLGQGPELLIRYENEEAVDDSQLPKDRFSAERLKGVDSTLKIQPAELGDSAVYLCASSSGAGAAETQYFGPGTRLLVL.